A single sample gave rise to the 24 T cell receptor beta chains below, sequenced in a study of blood T cell repertoires in COVID-19. Only in-frame clones appear in the TCRdb table, and some are missing; sequencing was by immunoSEQ multiplex PCR. Of over 600,000 clones listed, about nine tenths were seen once; the top ten hold about 0.26%. The sequenced material came from peripheral blood. The source is a woman younger than 30 with acute or convalescent COVID-19.

The V gene is TRBV5-1, the J gene TRBJ2-2, with TRBD1 matching 7 bases. The CDR3 has 14 amino acids. Germline CDR1 SGHRS, CDR2 YFSETQ. J was trimmed by 6 bases and V by 3 bases; bases with no gene match: 5. CDR3 residues: CASSSGQVPGELFF. The CDR3 coding sequence is TGCGCCAGCAGCTCTGGACAGGTTCCCGGGGAGCTGTTTTTT.

This clone came up once. V gene TRBV7-6 combines with J gene TRBJ1-2, with D perhaps matching TRBD1 (6 bases). The CDR3 is 17 amino acids. Germline lookup yields CDR1 SGHVS and CDR2 FNYEAQ. Deletions cut 2 bases from V and 3 bases from J, with 19 bases between. CDR3 sequence: CASSLSAGATPHYGYTF. The DNA of the CDR3 is TGTGCCAGCAGCTTATCGGCAGGGGCGACCCCCCACTATGGCTACACCTTC.

This chain joins TRBV12-3 or TRBV12-4 and TRBJ1-5; 8 bases agree with TRBD1. Trimming removed 11 bases from V and 4 bases from J; junction bases left unmatched: 4. The CDR3 loop spans 12 amino acids. This CDR3 is CAGRTGNQPQHF. CDR3 sequence (DNA): TGTGCCGGACGGACAGGGAATCAGCCCCAGCATTTT.

As for this clone: Distinct nucleotide sequences in the sample also encode this CDR3. The chain has TRBV12-3 or TRBV12-4 and TRBJ1-5; the D gene is possibly TRBD1 (5 bases). This CDR3 comprises 12 residues. Trimming took off 6 bases at V and 2 bases at J, with 5 bases between the two ends. CDR3 residues: CASRTGNQPQHF. CDR3 nucleotide sequence: TGTGCCAGCAGGACAGGCAATCAGCCCCAGCATTTT.

The J gene is TRBJ2-3, the V gene TRBV6-5; 7 nucleotides match TRBD2. CDR1 is MNHEY and CDR2 is SVGAGI in the germline V gene. V gave up 7 bases and J gave up 0 bases; unmatched junction bases: 7. The CDR3 runs 15 residues. CDR3 bases: TGTGCCAGCAAGCGGGGAATCCCTAGCACAGATACGCAGTATTTT. Encoded protein: CASKRGIPSTDTQYF.

This clone has a single count. The chain is built from TRBV6-5 and TRBJ1-5; possibly TRBD1 for D (6 bases). Between the trimmed V and J ends, which lost 6 bases and 4 bases, there was a span of 16 bases. Germline-derived CDR1 and CDR2 are MNHEY and SVGAGI. This CDR3 is 15 amino acids long. The CDR3 region is CASSGTRDRNQPQHF. The CDR3 DNA is TGTGCCAGCAGCGGGACAAGGGACCGAAATCAGCCCCAGCATTTT.

The chain uses TRBV7-2 and TRBJ2-4, with 7 positions matching TRBD1. Germline trimming cut 3 bases from V and 9 bases from J; bases unmatched to any gene: 8. Germline CDR1 SGHTA, CDR2 FQGNSA. This CDR3 is 14 amino acids long. CDR3: CASSLTGRGGIQYF. CDR3 DNA sequence: TGTGCCAGCAGCTTGACAGGGAGAGGAGGCATTCAGTACTTC.

The rearrangement joins TRBV6-5 to TRBJ1-6; D might be TRBD1 (6 bases). CDR1 is MNHEY and CDR2 is SVGAGI in the germline V gene. The germline V and J ends were trimmed by 11 bases and 0 bases, with 11 bases remaining between them. CDR3 length: 14 amino acids. The CDR3 sequence is CALQGSSYNSPLHF. The CDR3 bases are TGTGCCCTCCAGGGGAGCTCCTATAATTCACCCCTCCACTTT.

J is TRBJ1-2 and V is TRBV28; D gene unclear. The length of the CDR3 is 12 residues. The V gene's germline CDR1 is MDHEN and CDR2 SYDVKM. Trimming shortened V by 6 bases and J by 1 base, and 6 bases separated the two germline ends. CDR3 coding DNA: TGTGCCAGCAGCCCCCTTAACTATGGCTACACCTTC. It specifies CASSPLNYGYTF.

V and J are TRBV9 and TRBJ1-3; D is perhaps TRBD1 (5 bases). Deletions cut 0 bases from V and 9 bases from J, with 22 bases between. This CDR3 is 17 amino acids long. CDR1 SGDLS and CDR2 YYNGEE come from the germline V gene. The CDR3, as DNA: TGTGCCAGCAGCGTAGCCCCCGCCGACAGCCGGGGAGGCACCATATATTTT. It encodes CASSVAPADSRGGTIYF.

J is TRBJ1-6 and V is TRBV5-1; unclear D gene. Germline assignment: CDR1 SGHRS and CDR2 YFSETQ. Trimming left V 4 bases short and J 9 bases short, with 20 bases between. The CDR3 sequence is 16 residues long. The DNA of the CDR3 is TGCGCCAGCAGCCAAGAACTTCAGGAAAATAGTTCACCCCTCCACTTT. It encodes CASSQELQENSSPLHF.

On this clone itself: Different DNA sequences within this sample yield the same CDR3. The chain links TRBV19 to TRBJ1-3; D possibly corresponds to TRBD1 (6 bases). The germline gives CDR1 LNHDA, CDR2 SQIVND (reference sequence). Trimming removed 5 bases from V and 4 bases from J, with 12 bases in between. There are 14 residues in the CDR3. This CDR3 reads CASSPTGSGNTIYF. The DNA for the CDR3 is TGTGCCAGTAGTCCCACAGGGTCCGGAAACACCATATATTTT.

The sample holds a few counts of this clone. The chain joins TRBV6-6 to TRBJ1-1, with a tentative D call TRBD1 (5 bases). The V end lost 6 bases, the J end lost 3 bases, and 14 bases lay between the germline ends. This CDR3 has 14 amino acids. Germline loops: CDR1 MNHNY, CDR2 SVGAGI (reference sequence). This chain's CDR3 is CASSPGQGYTEAFF. The DNA for the CDR3 is TGTGCCAGCAGCCCCGGGCAGGGCTACACTGAAGCTTTCTTT.

The chain joins TRBV21-1 to TRBJ2-7; no check of the table's D call, TRBD1, against the DNA was made. TRBV21-1 is a pseudogene locus. The CDR3 runs 14 residues. For the CDR3, the DNA is TGTGCCAGCAGCAAAACGGACAGACCCTACGAGCAGTACTTC. Translated: CASSKTDRPYEQYF.

V and J are TRBV15 and TRBJ1-1; D might be TRBD1 (5 bases). V lost 5 bases and J 5 bases, leaving 18 bases between the germline ends. The germline CDR1 and CDR2 sequences are LNHNV and YYDKDF (reference sequence). The length of the CDR3 is 15 residues. The CDR3 bases are TGTGCCACCAGCCCTACAACGGGGGGATGGACTGAAGCTTTCTTT. The encoded protein is CATSPTTGGWTEAFF.

About this clone itself: Other DNA sequences in this specimen translate into the identical CDR3. The chain couples TRBV5-6 to TRBJ1-6; 10 bases agree with TRBD1. V lost 1 base and J lost 7; bases outside the gene matches: 2. The CDR3 covers 15 residues. Germline V gives CDR1 SGHDT, CDR2 YYEEEE. CDR3 DNA sequence: TGTGCCAGCAGCTTGTCGGGACAGGGGAATTCACCCCTCCACTTT. Its translation is CASSLSGQGNSPLHF.

Note on this clone: The junction does not match germline at one end; this may be a read error. The chain has TRBV18 and TRBJ1-1, with 9 nucleotides matching TRBD1. The CDR3 extends over 14 amino acids. In germline, CDR1 is KGHSH, CDR2 LQKENI. In DNA form, the CDR3 reads TGTGCCAGCTCAGCCGGACAGGGGAACGCTGAAGCTTTCTTT. It encodes CASSAGQGNAEAFF. The full variable domain, completed using reference TRBV18 and TRBJ1-1, is NAGVMQNPRHLVRRRGQEARLRCSPMKGHSHVYWYRQLPEEGLKFMVYLQKENIIDESGMPKERFSAEFPKEGPSILRIQQVVRGDSAAYFCASSAGQGNAEAFFGQGTRLTVV.

The V and J genes are TRBV5-5 and TRBJ1-3; 7 nucleotides match TRBD1. J was trimmed by 6 bases and V by 4 bases; bases with no gene match: 10. Germline CDR1 and CDR2: SGHKS and YYEKEE (reference sequence). The CDR3 has 15 residues. CDR3: CASSIPRGGLNTIYF. The CDR3 DNA follows: TGTGCCAGCAGCATCCCCCGAGGGGGCCTAAACACCATATATTTT.

For the CDR3, the DNA is TGTGCCAGCAGCGTTACACAGGTCTACGAGCAGTACTTC. Protein sequence: CASSVTQVYEQYF. This rearrangement joins TRBV9 to TRBJ2-7; the D gene is possibly TRBD1 (5 bases). From germline, CDR1 is SGDLS and CDR2 YYNGEE. Trimming stripped 2 bases from V and 3 bases from J, with 9 bases between. This CDR3 has 13 amino acids.

Notes on this clone: This specimen includes other DNA sequences encoding the same CDR3. V usage is TRBV30 and J usage is TRBJ1-5; 7 nucleotides match TRBD1. This CDR3 is built from 14 residues. Germline V CDR1 and CDR2: GTSNPN, SVGIG (reference sequence). V lost 1 base and J lost 1; bases outside the gene matches: 1. CDR3 coding DNA: TGTGCCTGGAGTGCGGGACAGAGCAATCAGCCCCAGCATTTT. Translating it yields CAWSAGQSNQPQHF.

This clone showed up just once. The chain recombines TRBV30 with TRBJ2-3, with a tentative D call TRBD1 (5 bases). The germline V gene encodes CDR1 GTSNPN and CDR2 SVGIG (reference sequence). Trimming cost V 5 bases and J 6 bases, with 12 bases left between them. The CDR3 consists of 12 residues. For the CDR3, the DNA is TGTGCCTGGGGGGCCCTCGTGGATACGCAGTATTTT. Protein: CAWGALVDTQYF.

V and J are TRBV4-2 and TRBJ1-5; TRBD1 is a possible D gene (6 bases). The CDR3 totals 15 residues. Trimming took off 1 base at V and 2 bases at J, with 9 bases between the two ends. CDR1 is LGHNA, CDR2 YNFKEQ, per germline. CDR3 protein: CASSQGSGGNQPQHF. CDR3 DNA: TGTGCCAGCAGCCAAGGCTCAGGGGGCAATCAGCCCCAGCATTTT.

This chain joins TRBV10-3 and TRBJ1-5, with a possible D match to TRBD1 (5 bases). The CDR3 is 14 residues long. V was clipped by 6 bases and J by 6 bases, with 15 bases between them. Germline CDR1 reads ENHRY; CDR2 reads SYGVKD. The CDR3 DNA is TGTGCCATCAGCCCTGTGGGGGGGGTTCAGCCCCAGCATTTT. It encodes CAISPVGGVQPQHF.

The chain couples TRBV9 to TRBJ1-2; D gene uncertain. From germline, CDR1 is SGDLS and CDR2 YYNGEE. Trimming took 3 bases from V and 5 from J, leaving 5 bases between them. CDR3 size: 11 residues. DNA for the CDR3: TGTGCCAGCAGCGGCCGGTATGGCTACACCTTC. Its translation: CASSGRYGYTF.